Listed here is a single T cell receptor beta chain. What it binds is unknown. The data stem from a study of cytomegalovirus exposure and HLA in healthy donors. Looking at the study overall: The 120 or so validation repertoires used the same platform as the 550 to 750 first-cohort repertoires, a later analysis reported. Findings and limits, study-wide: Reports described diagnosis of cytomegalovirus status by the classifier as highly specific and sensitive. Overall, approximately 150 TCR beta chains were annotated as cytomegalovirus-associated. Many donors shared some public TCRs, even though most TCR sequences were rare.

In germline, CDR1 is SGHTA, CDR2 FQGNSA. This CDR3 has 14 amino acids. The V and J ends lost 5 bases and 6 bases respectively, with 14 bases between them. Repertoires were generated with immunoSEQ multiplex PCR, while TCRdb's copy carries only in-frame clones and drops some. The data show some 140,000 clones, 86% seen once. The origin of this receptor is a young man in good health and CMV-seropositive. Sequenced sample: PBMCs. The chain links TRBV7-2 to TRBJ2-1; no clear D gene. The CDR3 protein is CASSPAVRSNEQFF. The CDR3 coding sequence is TGTGCCAGCAGCCCTGCGGTGAGGAGCAATGAGCAGTTCTTC.